Sequencing of this T cell receptor (beta chain) was carried out in a study of blood T cell repertoires in COVID-19. The table came from immunoSEQ multiplex PCR; TCRdb's copy has only in-frame clones and leaves some out. The sample lists 450,000 or so clones; about 92% were seen once. This CDR3 comprises 15 residues. Germline V gene sequence: CDR1 ENHRY, CDR2 SYGVKD. Trimming shortened V by 9 bases and J by 0 bases, and 15 bases separated the two germline ends. Recovered status applied to Cohort 3 donors who had two consecutive negative PCRs. It also applied to those with clearance or with symptom resolution.

This chain uses TRBV10-3 with TRBJ1-3, with TRBD1 as a possible D gene (6 bases). Sequenced sample: PBMCs or T cells enriched from blood (not recorded which). The TCR was taken from a man aged 18 to 30 who had recovered from COVID-19. The CDR3: CAITKDRISGNTIYF. DNA of the CDR3: TGTGCCATTACTAAAGACAGGATCTCTGGAAACACCATATATTTT.